Listed below are T cell receptor beta chains from one sample, sequenced in a study of T cell repertoires in cytomegalovirus infection. TCRdb processed the reads anew with MiXCR; each CDR3 protein has one entry. The table shows fewer than 300,000 distinct CDR3 sequences, with roughly 23% occurring only once. The sequencing input was PBMCs. Source of these receptors: a human donor in good health (CMV status not recorded). Some clones in this sample may be carry-over from other donors' samples. CDR3s include the opening cysteine and the closing phenylalanine or tryptophan.

V gene	J gene	CDR3 protein
TRBV24-1	TRBJ2-6	CATSMRSGANVLTF
TRBV7-2	TRBJ2-5	CASSLAQGGRQETQYF
TRBV7-2	TRBJ2-2	CVSRLTGITGELFF
TRBV19	TRBJ2-1	CASSISTGGYNEQFF
TRBV5-1	TRBJ1-1	CASSSPRTGPMNTEAFF
TRBV2	TRBJ1-2	CASRAPWAARGYTF
TRBV5-1	TRBJ2-7	CASTISLAGTGNEQYF
TRBV19	TRBJ1-5	CASSEPGQGSQPQHF
TRBV7-2	TRBJ1-1	CASSPTGGWGTEAFF
TRBV7-9	TRBJ1-1	CASRSRTGNTEAFF
TRBV4-3	TRBJ2-1	CASSRLAGGTYNEQFF
TRBV11-3	TRBJ2-5	CASSPGGPEETQYF
TRBV6-1	TRBJ2-5	CASSEVSGRGETQYF
TRBV12-3/TRBV12-4	TRBJ2-2	CASSLRQGSGELFF
TRBV12-3/TRBV12-4	TRBJ1-2	CASSGRTYGYTF
TRBV29-1	TRBJ2-3	CSVEYSRRGDTQYF
TRBV7-2	TRBJ2-1	CASSLVVGGINEQFF
TRBV19	TRBJ2-3	CASSIRTSSGMDTQYF
TRBV7-2	TRBJ2-7	CASEASYEQYF
TRBV7-9	TRBJ2-3	CASSFDSHTDTQYF
TRBV6-2/TRBV6-3	TRBJ2-7	CASSSGTETYEQYF
TRBV6-6	TRBJ1-5	CASGTVEGSNQPQHF
TRBV28	TRBJ2-7	CASSTTSGRVYEQYF
TRBV7-2	TRBJ2-3	CASRDSGRGTDTQYF
TRBV7-2	TRBJ1-5	CASSPGTGGYNQPQHF
TRBV11-2	TRBJ2-7	CASSPPPVGPREQYF
TRBV7-2	TRBJ1-5	CASSPRQGPDQPQHF
TRBV7-2	TRBJ2-5	CASSFSTGVGETQYF
TRBV7-2	TRBJ1-4	CASSYTPGQSNEKLFF
TRBV14	TRBJ1-1	CASSRDPGQGAFF
TRBV20-1	TRBJ1-5	CSATTGRDYQPQHF
TRBV7-8	TRBJ2-1	CASSLAAGITYNEQFF
TRBV7-2	TRBJ1-2	CASSLVGGVGVSYGYTF
TRBV7-9	TRBJ1-1	CASTVGRGVIMNTEAFF
TRBV6-8	TRBJ1-1	CASSRTTPVNTEAFF
TRBV6-1	TRBJ2-1	CASSTTSGGTYNEQFF
TRBV5-6	TRBJ2-1	CASSLPGQGGVEQFF
TRBV7-9	TRBJ1-1	CASSLDRGQMNTEAFF
TRBV7-2	TRBJ2-2	CASSSGGGTPGSCFF
TRBV20-1	TRBJ2-4	CSAKAVRVGNIQYF
TRBV7-9	TRBJ1-4	CASSLGQGYNEKLFF
TRBV5-1	TRBJ2-2	CASSVGRWDRVSGELFF
TRBV12-3/TRBV12-4	TRBJ1-6	CASSLRQARANSPLHF
TRBV7-9	TRBJ1-6	CASSFDRGLSPLHF
TRBV10-3	TRBJ1-5	CAISESLGQGAQPQHF
TRBV7-3	TRBJ1-4	CASSLNRGPGEKLFF
TRBV20-1	TRBJ2-3	CSARTGLADTQYF
TRBV28	TRBJ1-1	CASSLNREGEAFF
TRBV7-7	TRBJ2-1	CASRGLKNEQFF
TRBV7-2	TRBJ1-2	CASSLPGQVGYGYTF
TRBV2	TRBJ2-2	CASSYQAGELFF
TRBV28	TRBJ1-5	CASSSGHNQPQHF
TRBV7-2	TRBJ1-2	CASISATLWDGYTF
TRBV7-2	TRBJ2-1	CASSRISSGSNEQFF
TRBV7-8	TRBJ2-3	CASSPGQGADTQYF
TRBV12-3/TRBV12-4	TRBJ2-1	CASTRAAGLGLNEQFF